The clone carrying this T cell receptor beta chain appeared many times. RNA transcripts gave rise to amplified TCR beta CDR3 regions. The HTBI set primed first-round TCR CDR3 RT-PCR. A single record per CDR3 protein comes from TCRdb applying MiXCR to the multiplex PCR reads. Of under 300,000 distinct CDR3 sequences in the sample, around 20% were seen once. The entry originates in a study of T cells in Graves' hyperthyroidism and ophthalmopathy. As for the study in general: Peripheral blood was acquired at first diagnosis, ahead of any therapy whatsoever.

This CDR3 spans 13 amino acids. Per germline, CDR1 LGHDT and CDR2 YNNKEL (reference sequence). V lost 4 bases and J lost 5, with 12 bases in between. The specimen was blood. This TCR was sampled from a man aged 25-45 years with Graves' ophthalmopathy. The chain combines TRBV3-1 with TRBJ2-7, with a possible D match to TRBD1 (6 bases). CDR3: CASSPDRFNEQYF. Here the CDR3 DNA reads TGTGCCAGCAGCCCCGACAGGTTCAACGAGCAGTACTTC.